This T cell receptor (beta chain) was documented in a study of beta chain features in type 1 diabetes (dated by TCRdb to the late 2010s). About the full investigation: Patients and healthy donors did not differ in mean age, gender distribution, total cell number or subset yield. A total of 107,917,701 sorted cells were examined across all samples, and the number of cells per subset was strongly correlated with RNA yield. In the study, recently diagnosed type 1 diabetes patients and matched healthy donors were compared on the TCRB repertoires of their sorted circulating CD4+ T cell subsets. Naive and central memory subsets were obtained from all 30 or so donors, but regulatory and stem cell-like memory subsets were isolated from only 8 patients and 8 healthy donors.

All of the isolated RNA was reverse transcribed with the High Capacity cDNA Reverse Transcription Kit, so expressed TCRB transcripts were sequenced. Deep immunoSEQ sequencing was performed on naive, central memory and regulatory T cell samples, with an average of roughly 3.6 million total reads per sample. Sorted cells were lysed in RLT buffer, and RNA was extracted using DNase-treated RNeasy Micro or Mini kits according to cell number. Each cell subset was processed on its own to prevent cross-contamination, while patient and healthy donor samples were processed together. TCRB sequences were amplified from cDNA with the immunoSEQ multiplex PCR, producing 87-bp fragments spanning the CDR3 region. Sequencing of the amplicons was done on the Illumina HiSeq platform. For the original study's pipeline: PCR bias was corrected computationally using synthetic template baselines, and reads within Hamming distance 2 were collapsed, with unmergeable singletons discarded. By aligning reads against IMGT, V, D and J genes, CDR3 length, and insertions or deletions at six rearrangement sites were assigned. Within each subset, clonotype counts were normalized to the number of sorted cells before true diversity and Gini coefficients were calculated with the tcR R package. The overlap coefficient, calculated on TCRB nucleotide sequences, was used to measure repertoire sharing. Out-of-frame TCRB sequences from naive cells were analyzed to stand in for the pre-selection repertoire. TCRdb stores this immuneACCESS table with in-frame sequences only. Part of the clones is absent; in the studies checked, under half of the shortfall reflects unresolved V genes, and no reason is known for the rest. V, J and clone size are those of that table, while D and trimming were read from the DNA. For this sample there are hundreds of thousands of clones; roughly 11% appear just once. The top ten clonotypes cover more than 0.015% of the sample.

A single peripheral blood draw of around 120 mL on average was collected from each donor into heparinised tubes. A BD FACSAria II and a panel including CD45RO, CCR7, CD25, CD127, CD95 and CD27 were used to sort naive, central memory, regulatory and stem cell-like memory CD4+ T cells. Purity was above 95% for every sorted population. Right away, PBMCs were isolated by Lymphoprep density gradient centrifugation and were stained directly, with no culture step. To minimize batch effects, samples were stained and sorted in pairs, one healthy donor with one patient per experiment. This clone was observed a few times. Its antigen is unknown. No qualities accompany the bases; no much larger clone lies one base away. What the research found in general, with its limitations: PCR may preferentially amplify shorter templates, but because patient and control samples were amplified and corrected together, any resulting skew would affect both groups equally. Because cDNA was sequenced instead of genomic DNA, activated cells with high expression could be over-represented, although the groups did not differ in activation or CD3 levels. A moderate but significant shortening of TCRB CDR3 length was observed in type 1 diabetes patients in all four CD4+ subsets. Naive, central memory and regulatory TCRB repertoires appeared to be more similar among patients than among healthy donors. Because the HLA sub-analyses included only small numbers of individuals, any influence of HLA type on TCRB rearrangement was left unresolved. At VDJ recombination sites, patients with type 1 diabetes made fewer insertions and deleted more nucleotides, a pattern implying thymic rearrangement abnormalities.

This clonotype was obtained from a man aged 25 to 40 with type 1 diabetes. Sequencing was performed on naive CD4+ T cells from blood. What this sample's cell subset or site label stands for: true naive CD4+ T cells.

The CDR3 amino acid sequence is: CASSLLAGEYYEQYF. The base sequence is TGTGCCAGCAGCTTATTAGCGGGGGAGTACTACGAGCAGTACTTC. This chain is built from TRBV7-3 and TRBJ2-7, and 9 bases in between align with TRBD2. The CDR3 starts with the cysteine, ends with the phenylalanine, and has 15 residues. Here the CDR3 DNA is all that survives: 45 bases in frame from base 1. From the germline V gene, CDR1 is SGHTA and CDR2 is FQGTGA. Ends trimmed: V by 2 bases, J by 3 bases; bases unmatched to a gene: 5.